This TCR beta chain comes out of a study of identical twins. Using its own MiXCR run on the 5' RACE reads, TCRdb lists one record per CDR3 protein. The table has about 730,000 distinct CDR3 sequences, approximately 22% seen once; the top ten hold over 4%. After removal of 1 base from V and 5 bases from J, the junction contained 13 bases not matched to a gene. CDR1 is SGHTA, CDR2 FQGNSA, per germline. The CDR3 totals 17 residues. These data were likewise used in another study, on T cells expressing NK-cell markers. That paper states: Several experiments added an anti-gamma-delta TCR antibody to sort only alpha-beta TCR T cells.

The sequence derives from a woman aged 18-29 years in good health. The rearrangement links TRBV7-2 to TRBJ2-5; 7 bases line up with TRBD2. Sample: PBMCs. CDR3 protein: CASSLVRLRESRETQYF. Written as DNA, the CDR3 is TGTGCCAGCAGCTTAGTGCGTCTGCGGGAGAGTAGGGAGACCCAGTACTTC.